Presented here are 22 T cell receptor beta chains from one specimen sequenced in a study of blood T cell repertoires in COVID-19. Sequencing was performed with immunoSEQ multiplex PCR; in TCRdb, only in-frame clones are kept and a portion is missing. Seen here are some 200,000 clones, about 78% observed once, and the top ten hold roughly 9.4%. Sequenced: peripheral blood. The source of these receptors is a woman between 50 and 59 years old with active or convalescent COVID-19.

V gene TRBV5-1 combines with J gene TRBJ2-7; 8 bases align to TRBD2. CDR1 is SGHRS and CDR2 is YFSETQ in the germline V gene. V shed 3 bases, J shed 2 bases, and the junction held 13 bases outside the gene matches. The CDR3 consists of 17 residues. CDR3 sequence: CASSSGRRGDPTYEQYF. The CDR3 nucleotides read TGCGCCAGCAGCTCAGGGCGGCGGGGGGACCCGACCTACGAGCAGTACTTC.

This clone has a handful of counts. CDR3 DNA sequence: TGTGCCAGCACTCAGGCCACAGATACGCAGTATTTT. This translates into CASTQATDTQYF. The rearrangement uses TRBV28 and TRBJ2-3, with D unresolved. Trimming removed 7 bases at V and 2 bases at J, with 7 bases between. CDR3 length: 12 amino acids. Germline lookup yields CDR1 MDHEN and CDR2 SYDVKM.

V and J are TRBV7-2 and TRBJ1-2, with TRBD1 identical over 8 bases. The V and J ends lost 0 bases and 7 bases, in that order; junction bases with no gene match: 10. The CDR3 loop spans 16 amino acids. Germline assignment: CDR1 SGHTA and CDR2 FQGNSA. The CDR3 DNA is TGTGCCAGCAGCTTAGCGGGCTCAGGGGGCTTGGGTGGCTACACCTTC. This translates into CASSLAGSGGLGGYTF. The complete variable domain, with remaining parts taken from reference TRBV7-2 and TRBJ1-2, reads GAGVSQSPSNKVTEKGKDVELRCDPISGHTALYWYRQSLGQGLEFLIYFQGNSAPDKSGLPSDRFSAERTGGSVSTLTIQRTQQEDSAVYLCASSLAGSGGLGGYTFGSGTRLTVV.

V gene TRBV6-2 or TRBV6-3 combines with J gene TRBJ2-3; the match to TRBD2 covers 16 bases. Trimming removed 7 bases from V and 4 bases from J; junction bases left unmatched: 14. This CDR3 region has 19 residues. Germline V gene data show CDR1 as MNHEY and CDR2 as SVGEGT. The CDR3 sequence is CASTPGLAGGPGVADTQYF. DNA for the CDR3: TGTGCCAGCACCCCGGGACTAGCGGGGGGGCCGGGTGTTGCAGATACGCAGTATTTT.

J is TRBJ2-7 and V is TRBV6-5; tentative D call: TRBD1 (6 bases). The CDR3 is 14 amino acids. The germline V and J ends were trimmed by 6 bases and 2 bases, with 14 bases remaining between them. CDR1 is MNHEY, CDR2 SVGAGI, per germline. DNA for the CDR3: TGTGCCAGCAGGGTGACAGGTTCGACCTACGAGCAGTACTTC. Its translation is CASRVTGSTYEQYF.

The chain joins TRBV24-1 to TRBJ2-1, with 10 bases matching TRBD2. The CDR3 covers 13 residues. CDR1 is KGHDR, CDR2 SFDVKD, per germline. J was trimmed by 4 bases and V by 11 bases; bases with no gene match: 4. CDR3 sequence (DNA): TGTGCCATGGGACTAGCGCTTTACAATGAGCAGTTCTTC. This codes for CAMGLALYNEQFF.

V is TRBV6-5 and J is TRBJ1-4, with a tentative D call TRBD1 (5 bases). Germline V gene sequence: CDR1 MNHEY, CDR2 SVGAGI. The CDR3 covers 14 residues. Deletions cut 2 bases from V and 6 bases from J, with 10 bases between. In DNA form, the CDR3 reads TGTGCCAGCAGTTACGCAGGGAACGATGAAAAACTGTTTTTT. Its protein is CASSYAGNDEKLFF.

This clone was seen a few times. V is TRBV14 and J is TRBJ2-3, with a tentative D call TRBD2 (6 bases). The V gene's germline CDR1 is SGHDN and CDR2 FVKESK. The length of the CDR3 is 15 residues. V was cut by 5 bases and J by 3 bases, with 15 bases left in between. The CDR3, as DNA: TGTGCCAGCAGCGGCGCGGGGCTCCGGACAGATACGCAGTATTTT. It specifies CASSGAGLRTDTQYF.

This clone was observed a single time. This chain links TRBV6-6 with TRBJ2-1; 11 bases agree with TRBD2. Germline V gene sequence: CDR1 MNHNY, CDR2 SVGAGI (reference sequence). Trimming removed 10 bases from V and 3 bases from J; junction bases left unmatched: 5. The CDR3 runs 14 residues. CDR3 loop: CAILSGGGYNEQFF. The CDR3 bases are TGTGCCATCCTTAGCGGGGGGGGCTACAATGAGCAGTTCTTC.

V gene TRBV5-4 combines with J gene TRBJ2-3; 8 bases are a match to TRBD2. Germline CDR1 reads SGHNT; CDR2 reads YYREEE (reference sequence). The CDR3 sequence is 11 residues long. Germline trimming cut 2 bases from V and 10 bases from J; bases unmatched to any gene: 0. CDR3 region: CASSFGGAQYF. The DNA for the CDR3 is TGTGCCAGCAGCTTCGGGGGGGCGCAGTATTTT.

This clone was observed a handful of times. The chain has TRBV29-1 and TRBJ1-2; no reliable D call. The germline CDR1 and CDR2 sequences are SQVTM and ANQGSEA. The V gene lost 4 bases and the J gene lost 5 bases, with 8 bases spanning the gap. The CDR3 is 11 amino acids. CDR3 in DNA: TGCAGCGTTGGGGAGAGATATGGCTACACCTTC. Its translation: CSVGERYGYTF.

This clone has just one count. The chain uses TRBV5-1 and TRBJ2-7, with D possibly TRBD1 on 5 matching bases. The V gene's germline CDR1 is SGHRS and CDR2 YFSETQ. The CDR3 has 14 residues. Trimming removed 4 bases at V and 12 bases at J, with 23 bases between. CDR3 loop: CASSADTSPIGAYF. The CDR3 DNA follows: TGCGCCAGCAGCGCTGACACCTCCCCAATTGGGGCGTACTTC.

This chain connects TRBV19 to TRBJ2-5; TRBD1 matches 12 bases. Germline V gene data show CDR1 as LNHDA and CDR2 as SQIVND (reference sequence). V lost 5 bases, J lost 5 bases, and 3 bases stayed unmatched. The CDR3 is 14 residues long. The CDR3 DNA reads as TGTGCCAGTAGTGTGGGACAGGGGGCGGAGACCCAGTACTTC. This encodes CASSVGQGAETQYF.

The table lists this clone with a few counts. V gene TRBV23-1 combines with J gene TRBJ1-1; TRBD1 might be the D (6 bases). TRBV23-1 is an ORF for which the function is uncertain. Trimming left V 0 bases short and J 6 bases short, with 11 bases between. This CDR3 comprises 14 residues. The CDR3 spells CASSQSAQGAEAFF. CDR3 nucleotides: TGCGCCAGCAGTCAATCCGCACAGGGCGCTGAAGCTTTCTTT.

This clone has just one count. V usage is TRBV5-1 and J usage is TRBJ2-1; D is perhaps TRBD2 (6 bases). The CDR3 consists of 12 residues. The germline CDR1 and CDR2 sequences are SGHRS and YFSETQ. V dropped 4 bases and J dropped 7 bases, with 9 bases sitting between them. Here the CDR3 DNA reads TGCGCCAGCAGCACGGGGGTGAATGAGCAGTTCTTC. Amino acids: CASSTGVNEQFF.

The rearrangement joins TRBV11-1 to TRBJ2-7; 9 nucleotides agree with TRBD1. The V and J ends lost 4 bases and 3 bases, in that order; junction bases with no gene match: 7. CDR3 size: 15 residues. Germline CDR1 is SGHAT and CDR2 is FQDESV (reference sequence). The CDR3 protein is CASSSPGQGRYEQYF. The CDR3 DNA is TGTGCCAGCAGCTCGCCGGGACAGGGCCGCTACGAGCAGTACTTC.

This chain connects TRBV18 to TRBJ2-5; 12 bases align to TRBD2. Trimming took 3 bases from V and 4 from J; bases not matched to a gene: 3. The CDR3 is 15 amino acids. Germline CDR1 and CDR2: KGHSH and LQKENI. This CDR3 reads CASSPLAGGRETQYF. The CDR3 coding sequence is TGTGCCAGCTCACCGCTAGCGGGAGGGCGAGAGACCCAGTACTTC.

The V call is TRBV19, the J call TRBJ1-5; no clear D gene. V was cut by 5 bases and J by 7 bases, with 15 bases left in between. The germline gives CDR1 LNHDA, CDR2 SQIVND (reference sequence). This CDR3 is 14 amino acids long. The chain's CDR3 is CASSPGFPGQPQHF. The CDR3 bases are TGTGCCAGTAGTCCAGGCTTCCCCGGACAGCCCCAGCATTTT.

The CDR3 nucleotides read TGCGCCAGCAGCTTGGTTGGCAGGGGCACGGTGGACGAGCAGTACTTC. It encodes CASSLVGRGTVDEQYF. V and J are TRBV5-1 and TRBJ2-7, with D possibly matching TRBD1 (6 bases). The CDR3 sequence is 16 residues long. V was clipped by 0 bases and J by 5 bases, with 18 bases between them. The germline V gene encodes CDR1 SGHRS and CDR2 YFSETQ. The complete variable domain, with remaining parts taken from reference TRBV5-1 and TRBJ2-7, reads KAGVTQTPRYLIKTRGQQVTLSCSPISGHRSVSWYQQTPGQGLQFLFEYFSETQRNKGNFPGRFSGRQFSNSRSEMNVSTLELGDSALYLCASSLVGRGTVDEQYFGPGTRLTVT.

The J gene is TRBJ2-5, the V gene TRBV4-3, with 10 bases aligning to TRBD2. Germline values: CDR1 LGHNA, CDR2 YSLEER. V shed 0 bases and J 6 bases; nucleotides not matched to a gene: 7. The CDR3 is made up of 16 amino acids. The CDR3 protein is CASSQELAGAGKTQYF. In DNA, the CDR3 is TGCGCCAGCAGCCAAGAGCTAGCGGGAGCGGGAAAGACCCAGTACTTC.

This clone was counted once. The chain carries TRBV6-2 or TRBV6-3 and TRBJ2-2; D is perhaps TRBD1 (6 bases). Germline-derived CDR1 and CDR2 are MNHEY and SVGEGT. The CDR3 has 15 residues. The V gene lost 2 bases and the J gene lost 4 bases, with 11 bases spanning the gap. The CDR3 is CASSYVQGFTGELFF. In nucleotides, the CDR3 is TGTGCCAGCAGTTACGTCCAGGGGTTCACCGGGGAGCTGTTTTTT.

This chain links TRBV4-2 with TRBJ1-3; D is uncertain. The germline V and J ends were trimmed by 1 base and 0 bases, with 19 bases remaining between them. Germline values: CDR1 LGHNA, CDR2 YNFKEQ. The CDR3 has 19 amino acids. Here the CDR3 DNA reads TGTGCCAGCAGCCAAGTCGCGCTTCTAGGCAGCTTCTCTGGAAACACCATATATTTT. Its protein product is CASSQVALLGSFSGNTIYF.